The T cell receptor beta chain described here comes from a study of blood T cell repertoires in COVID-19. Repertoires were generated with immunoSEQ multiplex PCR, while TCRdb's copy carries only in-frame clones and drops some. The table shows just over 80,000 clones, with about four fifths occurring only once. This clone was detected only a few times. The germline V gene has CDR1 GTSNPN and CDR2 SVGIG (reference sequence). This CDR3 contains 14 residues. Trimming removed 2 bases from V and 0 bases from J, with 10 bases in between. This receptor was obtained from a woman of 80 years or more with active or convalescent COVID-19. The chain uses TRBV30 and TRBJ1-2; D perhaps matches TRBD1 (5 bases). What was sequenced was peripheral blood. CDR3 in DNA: TGTGCCTGGAGTTCCTTCAGGGCTAACTATGGCTACACCTTC. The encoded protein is CAWSSFRANYGYTF.